The 18 T cell receptor beta chains below were found in one sample sequenced in a study of identical twins. Each CDR3 protein gets one entry after TCRdb re-called the 5' RACE reads with MiXCR. The sample comprises about 430,000 distinct CDR3 sequences, less than 20% of which are singletons, and more than 10% rests with the top ten. Sequenced material: naive T cells sorted from blood. All receptors derive from a man aged 45-60 years in good health.

This clonotype was counted ten times or more. The chain recombines TRBV10-3 with TRBJ1-6, with D possibly matching TRBD1 (6 bases). Trimming shortened V by 2 bases and J by 12 bases, and 11 bases separated the two germline ends. The CDR3 extends over 13 amino acids. Germline CDR1 is ENHRY and CDR2 is SYGVKD. The CDR3 region is CAISEQQGRPLHF. The DNA for the CDR3 is TGTGCCATCAGTGAGCAACAGGGTAGACCCCTCCACTTT.

In its sample, this clonotype was seen a few times. The chain recombines TRBV24-1 with TRBJ2-5; TRBD2 matches at 7 bases. The V gene end was trimmed by 9 bases and the J gene end by 3 bases; junction bases not matched to a gene: 9. Germline V gives CDR1 KGHDR, CDR2 SFDVKD. CDR3 length: 14 amino acids. CDR3: CATRDYKTKETQYF. The CDR3 DNA is TGTGCCACCCGGGACTACAAAACTAAAGAGACCCAGTACTTC.

This clonotype occurred many times. The chain couples TRBV12-3 or TRBV12-4 to TRBJ2-2; perhaps TRBD1 as D (6 bases). Trimming cost V 6 bases and J 0 bases, with 11 bases left between them. The CDR3 has 15 residues. CDR3 amino acids: CASSPTGPNTGELFF. CDR3 DNA sequence: TGTGCCAGCAGCCCGACAGGCCCGAACACCGGGGAGCTGTTTTTT.

The table lists this clonotype with many counts. The chain has TRBV4-2 and TRBJ1-3; D is unresolved. V was trimmed by 1 base and J by 4 bases, leaving 8 bases between them. The CDR3 sequence is 14 residues long. Germline CDR1 LGHNA, CDR2 YNFKEQ. Here the CDR3 reads CASSQVAKGNTIYF. CDR3 nucleotide sequence: TGTGCCAGCAGCCAAGTGGCGAAAGGAAACACCATATATTTT.

This clonotype was seen only a few times. This rearrangement joins TRBV14 to TRBJ2-7; maybe TRBD2 (5 bases). The CDR3 has 14 amino acids. CDR1 and CDR2 from the germline V gene are SGHDN and FVKESK. Trimming removed 2 bases at V and 2 bases at J, with 10 bases between. The CDR3 coding sequence is TGTGCCAGCAGCCAATATAAACTAGCCTACGAGCAGTACTTC. Translated, it gives CASSQYKLAYEQYF.

This chain links TRBV19 with TRBJ2-3, with 14 bases lining up with TRBD2. This CDR3 contains 16 residues. Germline trimming cut 5 bases from V and 0 bases from J; bases unmatched to any gene: 1. Germline lookup yields CDR1 LNHDA and CDR2 SQIVND (reference sequence). CDR3 DNA: TGTGCCAGTAGTGGGACTAGCGGGGGAAGCACAGATACGCAGTATTTT. Encoded protein: CASSGTSGGSTDTQYF.

V usage is TRBV5-1 and J usage is TRBJ2-5; D may be TRBD2 (6 bases). Trimming took 0 bases from V and 0 from J, leaving 15 bases between them. The CDR3 loop spans 17 amino acids. CDR1 is SGHRS and CDR2 is YFSETQ in the germline V gene. The CDR3 here is CASSLGYTGVNQETQYF. Here the CDR3 DNA reads TGCGCCAGCAGCTTGGGTTATACGGGGGTTAACCAAGAGACCCAGTACTTC.

This clonotype was observed at least ten times. The chain employs TRBV12-3 or TRBV12-4 and TRBJ2-3; TRBD1 matches 9 bases. V was clipped by 5 bases and J by 1 base; unmatched bases: 7. This CDR3 comprises 16 residues. CDR3 sequence: CASSPWRTGGTDTQYF. The CDR3 DNA sequence: TGTGCCAGCAGTCCCTGGAGGACAGGGGGCACAGATACGCAGTATTTT.

The genes are TRBV9 and TRBJ2-2; TRBD2 matches at 7 bases. Germline loops: CDR1 SGDLS, CDR2 YYNGEE. The CDR3 spans 14 residues. Trimming removed 7 bases from V and 2 bases from J; junction bases left unmatched: 5. The CDR3 sequence: CASLPGLNTGELFF. The CDR3 nucleotides are TGTGCCAGCCTCCCGGGACTAAACACCGGGGAGCTGTTTTTT.

This clonotype was recorded at least ten times. This chain joins TRBV15 and TRBJ1-5, with TRBD1 matching over 7 bases. The germline CDR1 and CDR2 sequences are LNHNV and YYDKDF (reference sequence). The trim removed 1 base at V and 0 bases at J, leaving 6 bases unmatched. This CDR3 spans 17 amino acids. For the CDR3, the DNA is TGTGCCACCAGCAGAGCCAGGGGGGGACATAGCAATCAGCCCCAGCATTTT. It encodes CATSRARGGHSNQPQHF.

The sample holds a few counts of this clonotype. The CDR3 DNA reads as TGTGCCAGCAGCTTCGTGACTAGCGCCATCCCTTCGTCCTACGAGCAGTACTTC. Translating gives CASSFVTSAIPSSYEQYF. This sequence joins TRBV7-3 and TRBJ2-7; 8 bases fit TRBD2. Losses at the gene ends were 3 bases for V and 1 base for J; bases not matched to a gene: 14. The CDR3 contains 18 residues. The germline V gene has CDR1 SGHTA and CDR2 FQGTGA. The entire variable domain, with the rest obtained from reference TRBV7-3 and TRBJ2-7, is as follows: GAGVSQTPSNKVTEKGKYVELRCDPISGHTALYWYRQSLGQGPEFLIYFQGTGAADDSGLPNDRFFAVRPEGSVSTLKIQRTERGDSAVYLCASSFVTSAIPSSYEQYFGPGTRLTVT.

This clonotype has just a few counts. Compared with germline, one end of the junction differs, possibly owing to a read error. The chain recombines TRBV7-2 with TRBJ2-3; a weak D match, TRBD2 (6 bases). Germline V gene lookup returns CDR1 SGHTA and CDR2 FQGNSA. The CDR3 spans 12 residues. As DNA, the CDR3 is TGTGCCACCAGCAAACGGGAGTTGGAGCAGTATTTT. Its translation: CATSKRELEQYF.

This CDR3 is CASMRGTVRTDTQYF. In DNA, the CDR3 is TGTGCCAGCATGCGGGGGACAGTGCGCACAGATACGCAGTATTTT. The rearrangement joins TRBV7-8 to TRBJ2-3, with D perhaps matching TRBD1 or TRBD2 (7 bases each). CDR3 length: 15 residues. Trimming removed 7 bases from V and 1 base from J, with 15 bases in between. Per the germline V gene, CDR1 is SGHVS and CDR2 is FQNEAQ.

This clonotype was seen many times. J is TRBJ2-1 and V is TRBV20-1, with D tentatively TRBD2 (5 bases). Trimming removed 2 bases at V and 7 bases at J, with 15 bases between. CDR1 DFQATT and CDR2 SNEGSKA come from the germline V gene (reference sequence). The CDR3 is 14 amino acids. The CDR3: CSARLVGVWNEQFF. The CDR3 DNA reads as TGCAGTGCTAGATTGGTGGGAGTTTGGAATGAGCAGTTCTTC.

With regard to this clonotype: This likely comes from a read error, as the CDR3 has no conserved phenylalanine or tryptophan at its end. The genes are TRBV5-1 and TRBJ2-7; TRBD2 aligns across 9 bases. J lost 2 bases, V lost 1 base, and 4 bases had no gene match. The germline gives CDR1 SGHRS, CDR2 YFSETQ. The CDR3 has 15 residues. CDR3 loop: CASSLTSGSAYEQYI. CDR3 coding DNA: TGCGCCAGCAGCTTGACTAGCGGGTCAGCCTACGAGCAGTACATC.

This clonotype was observed many times. The gene calls are TRBV6-2 or TRBV6-3 and TRBJ2-1, with 7 bases matching TRBD2. The CDR3 totals 14 residues. The V segment lost 3 bases and the J segment 4 bases; nucleotides outside the gene matches: 3. From germline, CDR1 is MNHEY and CDR2 SVGEGT. The CDR3 coding sequence is TGTGCCAGCAGTTATTCGGGGGGATACAATGAGCAGTTCTTC. Its protein is CASSYSGGYNEQFF.

Ten or more counts support this clonotype. This chain joins TRBV7-2 and TRBJ2-1; D uncertain. The CDR3 spans 14 residues. Trimming pared 1 base from V and 4 bases from J, leaving 8 bases between. Per germline, CDR1 SGHTA and CDR2 FQGNSA. This chain's CDR3 is CASSLVVGYNEQFF. The CDR3 region has the DNA TGTGCCAGCAGCTTAGTTGTGGGGTACAATGAGCAGTTCTTC.

This clonotype was picked up a small number of times. This chain links TRBV5-6 with TRBJ2-1; 9 nucleotides line up with TRBD1. The germline gives CDR1 SGHDT, CDR2 YYEEEE. V was pared by 0 bases and J by 8 bases, with 9 bases of the junction left unmatched. The CDR3 has 16 amino acids. The CDR3: CASSLGRDRVIYEQFF. The CDR3 bases are TGTGCCAGCAGCTTGGGCCGGGACAGGGTTATATATGAGCAGTTCTTC.